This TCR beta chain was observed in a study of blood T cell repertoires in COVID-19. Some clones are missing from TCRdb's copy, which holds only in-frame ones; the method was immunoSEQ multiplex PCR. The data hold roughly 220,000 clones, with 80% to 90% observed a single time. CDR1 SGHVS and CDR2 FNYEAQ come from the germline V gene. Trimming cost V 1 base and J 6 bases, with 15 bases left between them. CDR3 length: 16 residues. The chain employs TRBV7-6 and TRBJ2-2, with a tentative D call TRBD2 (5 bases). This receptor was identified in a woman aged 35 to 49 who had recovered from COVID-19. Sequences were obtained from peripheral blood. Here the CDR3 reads CASSLGGFQVAGELFF. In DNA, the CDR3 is TGTGCCAGCAGCTTAGGAGGGTTTCAAGTGGCCGGGGAGCTGTTTTTT.